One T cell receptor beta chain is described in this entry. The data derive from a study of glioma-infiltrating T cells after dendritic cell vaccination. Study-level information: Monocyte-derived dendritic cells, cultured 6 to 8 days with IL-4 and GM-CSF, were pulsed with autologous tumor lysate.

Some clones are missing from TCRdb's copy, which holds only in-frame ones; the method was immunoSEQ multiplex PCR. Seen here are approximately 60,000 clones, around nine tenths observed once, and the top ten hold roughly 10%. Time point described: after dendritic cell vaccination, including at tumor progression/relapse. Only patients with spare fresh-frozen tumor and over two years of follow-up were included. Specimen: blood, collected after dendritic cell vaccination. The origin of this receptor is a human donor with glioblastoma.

CDR3 bases: TGTGCCACCAACGATCGGGGGGCGGACACTGAAGCTTTCTTT. Its translation: CATNDRGADTEAFF. The V and J genes are TRBV19 and TRBJ1-1; TRBD1 might be the D (6 bases). The V end lost 10 bases, the J end lost 3 bases, and 18 bases lay between the germline ends. Germline V gene sequence: CDR1 LNHDA, CDR2 SQIVND (reference sequence). The CDR3 contains 14 residues.